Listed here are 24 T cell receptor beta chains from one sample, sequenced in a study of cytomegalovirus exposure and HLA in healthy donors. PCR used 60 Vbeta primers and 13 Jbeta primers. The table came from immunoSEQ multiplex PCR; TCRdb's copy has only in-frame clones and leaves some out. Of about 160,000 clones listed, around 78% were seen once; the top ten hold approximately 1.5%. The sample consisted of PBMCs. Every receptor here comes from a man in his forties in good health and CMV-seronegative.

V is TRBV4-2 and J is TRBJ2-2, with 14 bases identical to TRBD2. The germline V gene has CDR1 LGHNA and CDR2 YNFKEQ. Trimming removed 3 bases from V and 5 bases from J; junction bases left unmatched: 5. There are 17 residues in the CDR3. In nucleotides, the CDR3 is TGTGCCAGCAGCCAGGGGACTAGCGGGAGTAGAACCGGGGAGCTGTTTTTT. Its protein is CASSQGTSGSRTGELFF.

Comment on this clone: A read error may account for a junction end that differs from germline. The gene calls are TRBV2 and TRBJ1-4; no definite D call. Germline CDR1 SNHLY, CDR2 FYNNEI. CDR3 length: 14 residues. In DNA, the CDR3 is TGTACCAGCAGCCAAATCACAACTAATGAAAAACTGTTTTTT. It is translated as CTSSQITTNEKLFF.

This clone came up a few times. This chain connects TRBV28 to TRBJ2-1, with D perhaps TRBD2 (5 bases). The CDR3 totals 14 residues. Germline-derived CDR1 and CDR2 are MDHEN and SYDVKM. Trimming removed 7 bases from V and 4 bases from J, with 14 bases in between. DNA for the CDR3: TGTGCCAGCATGACTACGCAATTATACAATGAGCAGTTCTTC. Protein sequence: CASMTTQLYNEQFF.

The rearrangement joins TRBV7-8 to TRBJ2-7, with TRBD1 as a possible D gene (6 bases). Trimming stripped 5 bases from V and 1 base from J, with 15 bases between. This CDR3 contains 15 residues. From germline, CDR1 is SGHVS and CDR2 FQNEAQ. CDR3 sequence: CASSPSQDRSYEQYF. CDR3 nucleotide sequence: TGTGCCAGCAGCCCATCCCAGGACAGATCCTACGAGCAGTACTTC.

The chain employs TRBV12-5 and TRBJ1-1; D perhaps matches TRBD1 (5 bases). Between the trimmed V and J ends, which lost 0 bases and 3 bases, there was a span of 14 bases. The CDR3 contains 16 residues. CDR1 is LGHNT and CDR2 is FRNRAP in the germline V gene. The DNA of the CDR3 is TGTGCTAGTGGTTTGGTACTCGGGGGGTTGGACACTGAAGCTTTCTTT. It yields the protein CASGLVLGGLDTEAFF.

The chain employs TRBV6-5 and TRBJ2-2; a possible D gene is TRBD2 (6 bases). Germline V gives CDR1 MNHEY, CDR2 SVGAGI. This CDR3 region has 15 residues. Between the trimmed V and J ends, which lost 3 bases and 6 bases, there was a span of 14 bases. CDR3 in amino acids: CASSYDRIAAGELFF. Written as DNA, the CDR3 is TGTGCCAGCAGTTATGATAGGATAGCGGCCGGGGAGCTGTTTTTT.

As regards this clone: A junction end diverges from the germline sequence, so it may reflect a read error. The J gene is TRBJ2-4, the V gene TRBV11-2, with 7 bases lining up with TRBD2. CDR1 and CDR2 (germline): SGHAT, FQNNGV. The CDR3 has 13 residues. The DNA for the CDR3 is TGTGCCAGCAGCTGGGCGGGGGAAAACAGTCAGTACTTC. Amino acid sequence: CASSWAGENSQYF.

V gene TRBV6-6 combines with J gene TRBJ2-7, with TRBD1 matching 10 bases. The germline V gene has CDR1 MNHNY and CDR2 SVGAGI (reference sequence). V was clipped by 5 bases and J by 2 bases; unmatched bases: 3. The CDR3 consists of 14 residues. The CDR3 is CASSPGQGAYEQYF. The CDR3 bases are TGTGCCAGCAGTCCCGGACAGGGGGCCTACGAGCAGTACTTC.

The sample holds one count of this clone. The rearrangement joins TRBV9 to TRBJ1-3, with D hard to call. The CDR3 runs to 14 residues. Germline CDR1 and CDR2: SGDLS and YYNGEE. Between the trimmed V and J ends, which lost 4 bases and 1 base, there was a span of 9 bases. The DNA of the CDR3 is TGTGCCAGCAGCCCCTCGGGGTCTGGAAACACCATATATTTT. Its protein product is CASSPSGSGNTIYF.

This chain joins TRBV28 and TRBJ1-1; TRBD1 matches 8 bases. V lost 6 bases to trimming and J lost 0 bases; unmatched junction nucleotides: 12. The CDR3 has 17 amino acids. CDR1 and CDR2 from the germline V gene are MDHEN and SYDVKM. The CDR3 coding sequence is TGTGCCAGCAGCCTAACTCCAGGGGGCCCTATGAACACTGAAGCTTTCTTT. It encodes CASSLTPGGPMNTEAFF.

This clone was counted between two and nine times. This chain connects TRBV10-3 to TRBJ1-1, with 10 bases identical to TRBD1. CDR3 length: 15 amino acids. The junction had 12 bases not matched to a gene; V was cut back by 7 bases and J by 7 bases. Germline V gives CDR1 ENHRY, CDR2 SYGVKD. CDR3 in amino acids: CAIKGGTGELGEAFF. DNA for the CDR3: TGTGCCATCAAAGGTGGGACAGGGGAGTTGGGTGAAGCTTTCTTT.

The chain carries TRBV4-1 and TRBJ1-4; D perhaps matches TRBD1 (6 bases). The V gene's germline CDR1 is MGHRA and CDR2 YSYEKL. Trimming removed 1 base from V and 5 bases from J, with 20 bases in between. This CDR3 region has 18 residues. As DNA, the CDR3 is TGCGCCAGCAGCCAAGCAGTTCGGCAGGGGAGCGGAAATGAAAAACTGTTTTTT. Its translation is CASSQAVRQGSGNEKLFF.

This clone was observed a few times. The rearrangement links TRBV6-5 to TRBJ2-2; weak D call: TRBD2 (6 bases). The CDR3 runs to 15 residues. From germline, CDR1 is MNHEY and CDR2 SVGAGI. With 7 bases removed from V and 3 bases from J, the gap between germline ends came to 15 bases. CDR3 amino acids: CASTPSSGDTGELFF. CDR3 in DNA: TGTGCCAGCACCCCGAGCTCGGGGGACACCGGGGAGCTGTTTTTT.

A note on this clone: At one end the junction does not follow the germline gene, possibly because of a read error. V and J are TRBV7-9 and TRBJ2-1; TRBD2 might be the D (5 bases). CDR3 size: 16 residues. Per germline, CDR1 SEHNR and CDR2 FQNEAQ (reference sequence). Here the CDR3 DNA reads TGTTCCAGCAGGATAGAACTAGACTCCGTCTACAATGAGCAGTTCTTC. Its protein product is CSSRIELDSVYNEQFF.

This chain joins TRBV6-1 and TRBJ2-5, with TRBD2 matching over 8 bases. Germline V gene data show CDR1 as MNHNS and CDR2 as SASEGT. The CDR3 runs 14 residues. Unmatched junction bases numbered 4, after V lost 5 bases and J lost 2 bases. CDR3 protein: CASSSGSWQETQYF. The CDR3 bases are TGTGCCAGCAGTAGCGGGAGTTGGCAAGAGACCCAGTACTTC.

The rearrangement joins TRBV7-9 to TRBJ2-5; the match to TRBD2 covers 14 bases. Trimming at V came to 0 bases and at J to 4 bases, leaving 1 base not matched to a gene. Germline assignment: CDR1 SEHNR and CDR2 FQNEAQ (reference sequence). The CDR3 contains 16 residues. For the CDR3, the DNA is TGTGCCAGCAGCTTAGCCGGGACTAGCGGGAGAGAGACCCAGTACTTC. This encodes CASSLAGTSGRETQYF.

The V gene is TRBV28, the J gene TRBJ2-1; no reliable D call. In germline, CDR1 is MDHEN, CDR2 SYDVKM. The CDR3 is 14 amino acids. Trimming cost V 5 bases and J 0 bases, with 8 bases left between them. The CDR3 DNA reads TGTGCCAGCAGTCTACCAAGCTCCTACAATGAGCAGTTCTTC. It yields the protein CASSLPSSYNEQFF.

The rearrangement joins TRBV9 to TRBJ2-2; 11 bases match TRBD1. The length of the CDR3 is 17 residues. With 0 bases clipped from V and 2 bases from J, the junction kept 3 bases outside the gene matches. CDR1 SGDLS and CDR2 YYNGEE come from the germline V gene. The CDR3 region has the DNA TGTGCCAGCAGCGTAGTGGACAGGGGGCTCAACACCGGGGAGCTGTTTTTT. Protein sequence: CASSVVDRGLNTGELFF.

The CDR3 is CSASQGYEAFF. The CDR3 DNA follows: TGCAGTGCTAGCCAGGGATATGAAGCTTTCTTT. This chain links TRBV20-1 with TRBJ1-1, with D possibly being TRBD1 (5 bases). The CDR3 consists of 11 residues. CDR1 and CDR2 from the germline V gene are DFQATT and SNEGSKA (reference sequence). V lost 3 bases and J 7 bases, leaving 9 bases between the germline ends.

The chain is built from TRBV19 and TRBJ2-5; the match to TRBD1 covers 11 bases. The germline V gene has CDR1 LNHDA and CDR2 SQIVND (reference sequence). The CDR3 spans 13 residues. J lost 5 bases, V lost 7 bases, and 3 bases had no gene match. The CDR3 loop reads CASTRTGGETQYF. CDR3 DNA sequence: TGTGCCAGTACTCGGACAGGGGGCGAGACCCAGTACTTC.

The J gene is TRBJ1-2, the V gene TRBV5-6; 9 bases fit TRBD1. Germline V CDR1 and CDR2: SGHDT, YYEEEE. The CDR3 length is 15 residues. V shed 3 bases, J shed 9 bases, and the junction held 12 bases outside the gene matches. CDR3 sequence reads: CASSSEPGTGKRYTF. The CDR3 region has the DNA TGTGCCAGCAGCTCAGAGCCCGGGACAGGGAAGCGCTACACCTTC.

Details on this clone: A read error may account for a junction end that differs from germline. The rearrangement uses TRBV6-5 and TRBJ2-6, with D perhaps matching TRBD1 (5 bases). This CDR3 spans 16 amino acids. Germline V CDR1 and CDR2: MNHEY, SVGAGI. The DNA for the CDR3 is TGTGCCAGCAGTTACGCAAGCAGCTCTGGGGCCAACGGCCTGACTTTC. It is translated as CASSYASSSGANGLTF.

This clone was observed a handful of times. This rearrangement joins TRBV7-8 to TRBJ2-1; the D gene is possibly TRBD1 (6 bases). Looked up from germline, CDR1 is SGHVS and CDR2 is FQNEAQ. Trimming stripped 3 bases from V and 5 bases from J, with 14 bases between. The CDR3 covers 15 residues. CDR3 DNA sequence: TGTGCCAGCAGCTTGAGGGCAGGGGAGAACAATGAGCAGTTCTTC. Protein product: CASSLRAGENNEQFF. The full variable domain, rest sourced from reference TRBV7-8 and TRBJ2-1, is GAGVSQSPRYKVAKRGQDVALRCDPISGHVSLFWYQQALGQGPEFLTYFQNEAQLDKSGLPSDRFFAERPEGSVSTLKIQRTQQEDSAVYLCASSLRAGENNEQFFGPGTRLTVL.

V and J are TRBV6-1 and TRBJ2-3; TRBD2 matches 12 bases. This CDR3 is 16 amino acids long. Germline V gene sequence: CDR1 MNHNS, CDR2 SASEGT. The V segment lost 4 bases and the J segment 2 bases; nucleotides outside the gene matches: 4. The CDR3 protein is CASSALAGGPTDTQYF. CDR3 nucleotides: TGTGCCAGCAGTGCTCTAGCGGGAGGGCCCACAGATACGCAGTATTTT.